The entry below gives a single T cell receptor beta chain sequence along with its context. Clones were read by immunoSEQ multiplex PCR, and TCRdb kept only the in-frame ones, dropping some. The top ten clones hold around 0.37% of a sample with about 82,000 clones, approximately 94% of them seen once. The data stem from a study of technical replicates of blood from four donors. The CDR3 sequence is 13 residues long. Trimming cost V 7 bases and J 1 base, with 7 bases left between them. Germline V gene data show CDR1 as SGHVS and CDR2 as FQNEAQ. Sample: T cells isolated from PBMCs. The source of this sequence is a human donor in good health. The chain employs TRBV7-8 and TRBJ2-2; a possible D gene is TRBD1 (5 bases). The CDR3 region has the DNA TGTGCCAGCACGGACATGAACACCGGGGAGCTGTTTTTT. It specifies CASTDMNTGELFF.